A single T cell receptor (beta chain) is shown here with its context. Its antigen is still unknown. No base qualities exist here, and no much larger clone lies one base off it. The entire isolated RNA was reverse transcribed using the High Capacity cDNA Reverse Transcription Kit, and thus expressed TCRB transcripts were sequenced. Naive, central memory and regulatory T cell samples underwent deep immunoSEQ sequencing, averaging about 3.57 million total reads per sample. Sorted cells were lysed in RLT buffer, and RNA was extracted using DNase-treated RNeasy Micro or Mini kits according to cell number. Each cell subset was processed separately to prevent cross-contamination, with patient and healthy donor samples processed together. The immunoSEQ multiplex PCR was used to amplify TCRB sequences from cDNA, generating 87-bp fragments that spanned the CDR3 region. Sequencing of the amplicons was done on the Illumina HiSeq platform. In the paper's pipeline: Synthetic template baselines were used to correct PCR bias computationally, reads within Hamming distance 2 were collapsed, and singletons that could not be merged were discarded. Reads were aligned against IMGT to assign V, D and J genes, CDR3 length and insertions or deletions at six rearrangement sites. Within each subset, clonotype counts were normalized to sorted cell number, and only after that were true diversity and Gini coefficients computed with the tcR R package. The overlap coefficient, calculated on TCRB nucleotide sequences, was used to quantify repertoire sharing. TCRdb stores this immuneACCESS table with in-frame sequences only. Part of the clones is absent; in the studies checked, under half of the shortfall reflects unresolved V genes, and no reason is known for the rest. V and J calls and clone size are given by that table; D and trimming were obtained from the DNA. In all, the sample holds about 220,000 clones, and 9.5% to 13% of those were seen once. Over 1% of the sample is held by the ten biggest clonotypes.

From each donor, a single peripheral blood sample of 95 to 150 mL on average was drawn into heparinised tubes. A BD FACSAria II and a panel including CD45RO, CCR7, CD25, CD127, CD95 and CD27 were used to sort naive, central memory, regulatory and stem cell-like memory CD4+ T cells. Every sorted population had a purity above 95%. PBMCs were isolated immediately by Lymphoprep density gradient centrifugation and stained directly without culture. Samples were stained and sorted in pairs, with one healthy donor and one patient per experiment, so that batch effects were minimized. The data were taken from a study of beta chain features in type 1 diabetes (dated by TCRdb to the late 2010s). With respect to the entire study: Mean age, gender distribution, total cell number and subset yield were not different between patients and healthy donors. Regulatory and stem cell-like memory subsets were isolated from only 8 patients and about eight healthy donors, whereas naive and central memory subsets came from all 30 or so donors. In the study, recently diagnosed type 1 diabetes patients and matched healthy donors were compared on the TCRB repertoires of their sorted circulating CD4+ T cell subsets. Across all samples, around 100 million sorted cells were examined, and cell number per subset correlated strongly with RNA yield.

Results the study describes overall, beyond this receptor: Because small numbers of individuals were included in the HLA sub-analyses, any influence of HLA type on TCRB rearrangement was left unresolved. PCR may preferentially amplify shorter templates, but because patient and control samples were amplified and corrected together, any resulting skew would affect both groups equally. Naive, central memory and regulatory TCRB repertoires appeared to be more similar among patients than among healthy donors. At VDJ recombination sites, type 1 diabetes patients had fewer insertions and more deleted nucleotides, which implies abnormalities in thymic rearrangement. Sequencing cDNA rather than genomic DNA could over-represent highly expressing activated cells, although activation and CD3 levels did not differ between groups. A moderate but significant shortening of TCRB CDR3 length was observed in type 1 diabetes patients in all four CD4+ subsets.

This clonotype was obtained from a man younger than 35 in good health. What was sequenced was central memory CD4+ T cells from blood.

The CDR3: CASSSTSGTYEQYF. The base sequence is TGTGCCAGCAGCTCCACTAGCGGGACCTACGAGCAGTACTTC. The chain is made from TRBV5-4 and TRBJ2-7; 10 middle bases align to TRBD2. V ends up 3 bases short and J 2 bases short, with an unmatched junction base count of 2. Including cysteine and phenylalanine, the CDR3 has 14 amino acids. CDR3 DNA only is kept here, 42 bases in frame from base 1. As encoded in the germline V gene (reference sequence), CDR1 is SGHNT while CDR2 is YYREEE.